What follows are 16 T cell receptor beta chains derived from one specimen sequenced in a study of beta chain features in type 1 diabetes. Whole-study results and caveats: Shorter TCRB CDR3s, moderately but significantly so, were found in Type 1 diabetes patients in all four CD4+ subsets.

No antigens are known for them. Expressed TCRB transcripts were sequenced because the entire RNA isolate underwent reverse transcription. Produced via immunoSEQ multiplex PCR; TCRdb's table is partial and in-frame only. The data show approximately 730,000 clones, around 15% seen once. The sequenced sample consisted of naive CD4+ T cells from blood. These receptors originate from a man between 18 and 35 years old with type 1 diabetes.

This clone turned up a few times. For the CDR3, the DNA is TGTGCCAGCTCACCCCCCAACGGGGGTTGGGGAACTGAAGCTTTCTTT. Protein sequence: CASSPPNGGWGTEAFF. This chain joins TRBV18 and TRBJ1-1, with D maybe TRBD1 (5 bases). The germline V gene encodes CDR1 KGHSH and CDR2 LQKENI. This CDR3 comprises 16 residues. V was shortened by 3 bases and J by 5 bases, with 19 bases between the two germline ends. Full variable domain (outside the CDR3, taken from reference TRBV18 and TRBJ1-1): NAGVMQNPRHLVRRRGQEARLRCSPMKGHSHVYWYRQLPEEGLKFMVYLQKENIIDESGMPKERFSAEFPKEGPSILRIQQVVRGDSAAYFCASSPPNGGWGTEAFFGQGTRLTVV.

The chain is built from TRBV11-3 and TRBJ2-7; tentatively, D is TRBD2 (5 bases). The length of the CDR3 is 12 residues. Per the germline V gene, CDR1 is SGHNT and CDR2 is YENEEA. Trimming cost V 11 bases and J 0 bases, with 11 bases left between them. The DNA of the CDR3 is TGTGCCTCCGAGGGCAACTCCTACGAGCAGTACTTC. It is translated as CASEGNSYEQYF.

This sequence joins TRBV6-1 and TRBJ1-6, with 8 bases that match TRBD1. Germline-derived CDR1 and CDR2 are MNHNS and SASEGT. This CDR3 has 16 amino acids. Losses at the gene ends were 3 bases for V and 11 bases for J; bases not matched to a gene: 12. Here the CDR3 DNA reads TGTGCCAGCAGTGACGGGGACAGGCGCGGATTTACACCCCTCCACTTT. Translation: CASSDGDRRGFTPLHF.

The table lists this clone with a few counts. This chain links TRBV7-9 with TRBJ2-3, with D possibly being TRBD2 (5 bases). V lost 1 base and J lost 0, with 11 bases in between. Germline CDR1 and CDR2: SEHNR and FQNEAQ (reference sequence). The CDR3 has 16 amino acids. CDR3 sequence reads: CASSLGEGLSTDTQYF. The CDR3 DNA reads as TGTGCCAGCAGCTTAGGAGAGGGTCTTAGCACAGATACGCAGTATTTT.

This clone was seen only a few times. The genes are TRBV4-1 and TRBJ1-5; D is undetermined. Deletions cut 3 bases from V and 10 bases from J, with 22 bases between. Germline V gene sequence: CDR1 MGHRA, CDR2 YSYEKL. The CDR3 contains 16 residues. The CDR3 is CASSQQAGVTILPQHF. In DNA form, the CDR3 reads TGCGCCAGCAGCCAGCAAGCTGGGGTAACAATTCTTCCCCAGCATTTT.

J is TRBJ2-1 and V is TRBV4-1; TRBD2 matches 7 bases. Germline V gene lookup returns CDR1 MGHRA and CDR2 YSYEKL. The CDR3 has 17 residues. The J segment lost 3 bases and the V segment lost 0 bases, leaving 8 bases of the junction unmatched. CDR3 sequence: CASSQEGGGGGYNEQFF. The CDR3 DNA follows: TGCGCCAGCAGCCAAGAAGGCGGTGGCGGGGGCTACAATGAGCAGTTCTTC.

This clone was seen only a few times. This chain connects TRBV18 to TRBJ2-7; D perhaps matches TRBD1 (5 bases). The length of the CDR3 is 16 residues. Germline CDR1 KGHSH, CDR2 LQKENI. Trimming removed 4 bases at V and 0 bases at J, with 16 bases between. The CDR3 coding sequence is TGTGCCAGCTCACAAACTTCCAGGGTGAGCTCCTACGAGCAGTACTTC. Its protein is CASSQTSRVSSYEQYF.

V usage is TRBV6-5 and J usage is TRBJ2-7, with D perhaps matching TRBD1 (5 bases). CDR1 is MNHEY and CDR2 is SVGAGI in the germline V gene. The CDR3 has 15 amino acids. Trimming shortened V by 6 bases and J by 6 bases, and 21 bases separated the two germline ends. The CDR3 sequence is CASSPVEAGSTEQYF. The CDR3 DNA follows: TGTGCCAGCAGCCCCGTCGAGGCAGGGTCCACCGAGCAGTACTTC.

The J gene is TRBJ1-2, the V gene TRBV13; 8 positions agree with TRBD1. Germline V gene lookup returns CDR1 PRHDT and CDR2 FYEKMQ (reference sequence). Losses at the gene ends were 4 bases for V and 4 bases for J; bases not matched to a gene: 8. The CDR3 runs 15 residues. The CDR3 region is CASSSGDRRSYGYTF. The DNA of the CDR3 is TGTGCCAGCAGCTCGGGGGACAGGAGATCCTATGGCTACACCTTC.

The chain carries TRBV2 and TRBJ1-1; no firm D call. Germline V CDR1 and CDR2: SNHLY, FYNNEI. There are 11 residues in the CDR3. Trimming removed 7 bases from V and 7 bases from J, with 10 bases in between. The CDR3 loop reads CASKYHSEAFF. CDR3 coding DNA: TGTGCCAGCAAGTACCACAGTGAAGCTTTCTTT.

The V gene is TRBV13, the J gene TRBJ2-5; 7 bases line up with TRBD2. Germline V gene sequence: CDR1 PRHDT, CDR2 FYEKMQ (reference sequence). With 0 bases clipped from V and 4 bases from J, the junction kept 11 bases outside the gene matches. The CDR3 is 17 amino acids. CDR3 coding DNA: TGTGCCAGCAGCTTAGGCCCCAGGGCTAGCGGTCCAGAGACCCAGTACTTC. Translated, it gives CASSLGPRASGPETQYF.

Only a few counts were recorded for this clone. Its ends do not fully match the called genes, so a read error is possible. This chain connects TRBV7-2 to TRBJ2-4; no clear D. The germline V gene has CDR1 SGHTA and CDR2 FQGNSA. CDR3 length equals 14 residues. CDR3 in DNA: TGTGCCAGCAGGTTAGCAGCGGCCAAAAACATTCAGTACTTC. It translates to CASRLAAAKNIQYF.

V is TRBV5-1 and J is TRBJ2-5, with 8 bases aligning to TRBD2. Germline V gene lookup returns CDR1 SGHRS and CDR2 YFSETQ. Trimming took 1 base from V and 5 from J; bases not matched to a gene: 7. CDR3 length equals 15 residues. Here the CDR3 reads CASSLSPGGMETQYF. For the CDR3, the DNA is TGCGCCAGCAGCTTGTCCCCGGGGGGGATGGAGACCCAGTACTTC.

The genes are TRBV30 and TRBJ1-5; D remains ambiguous. The germline V and J ends were trimmed by 0 bases and 9 bases, with 12 bases remaining between them. CDR3 length: 13 amino acids. CDR1 GTSNPN and CDR2 SVGIG come from the germline V gene (reference sequence). CDR3 bases: TGTGCCTGGAGTGTACAACACCCGGGGCCCCAGCATTTT. Residues: CAWSVQHPGPQHF.

The gene calls are TRBV7-9 and TRBJ2-3; a weak D match, TRBD1 (6 bases). Looked up from germline, CDR1 is SEHNR and CDR2 is FQNEAQ (reference sequence). This CDR3 spans 16 amino acids. Trimming removed 5 bases from V and 3 bases from J, with 18 bases in between. The CDR3 DNA is TGTGCCAGCAGCCGAACCGGGCCGCAGGGGACAGATACGCAGTATTTT. Residues: CASSRTGPQGTDTQYF.

This clone was observed a handful of times. This chain connects TRBV6-5 to TRBJ2-7; D is unresolved. Germline V gene data show CDR1 as MNHEY and CDR2 as SVGAGI. The length of the CDR3 is 15 residues. V gave up 2 bases and J gave up 0 bases, with 11 bases separating them. For the CDR3, the DNA is TGTGCCAGCAGTTACCATGGGCCTTCCTCCTACGAGCAGTACTTC. It yields the protein CASSYHGPSSYEQYF.